These T cell receptor beta chains were read from a single sample in a study of blood T cell repertoires in COVID-19. The method was immunoSEQ multiplex PCR; TCRdb's version includes in-frame clones alone and lacks a portion of them. In the table there are 25,000 to 35,000 clones, about 85% of which are singletons. Sequencing was done on a sample of peripheral blood. The receptors were gathered from a woman aged 60-75 years with acute or convalescent COVID-19. The CDR3 runs from the conserved cysteine through the conserved F or W. A D gene is named only where the DNA matches it firmly. Part of the rows lack a size; the others show once, few, many or a class for expanded clones.

j_call: TRBJ1-5; d_call: TRBD1; v_call: TRBV24-1; clone_size: -; cdr3_aa: CATRSPGQVNQPQHF; cdr3_nt: TGTGCCACCAGATCACCGGGACAGGTCAATCAGCCCCAGCATTTT
j_call: TRBJ1-2; d_call: TRBD1; v_call: TRBV19; clone_size: -; cdr3_aa: CASSQGALGYTF; cdr3_nt: TGTGCCAGTAGTCAGGGGGCACTGGGCTACACCTTC
j_call: TRBJ2-7; d_call: -; v_call: TRBV9; clone_size: -; cdr3_aa: CASSVLPDSYEQYF; cdr3_nt: TGTGCCAGCAGCGTTCTTCCAGACTCCTACGAGCAGTACTTC
j_call: TRBJ1-4; d_call: -; v_call: TRBV28; clone_size: -; cdr3_aa: CASSFFGGDGGEKLFF; cdr3_nt: TGTGCCAGCAGTTTCTTTGGGGGGGACGGCGGTGAAAAACTGTTTTTT
j_call: TRBJ1-1; d_call: -; v_call: TRBV5-6; clone_size: -; cdr3_aa: CASSFRVVNGAEAFF; cdr3_nt: TGTGCCAGCAGCTTCCGCGTCGTGAACGGGGCTGAAGCTTTCTTT
j_call: TRBJ2-7; d_call: TRBD2; v_call: TRBV5-5; clone_size: -; cdr3_aa: CASSLTSGAYEQYF; cdr3_nt: TGTGCCAGCAGCCTGACTAGCGGGGCCTACGAGCAGTACTTC
j_call: TRBJ2-7; d_call: -; v_call: TRBV7-2; clone_size: -; cdr3_aa: CASSPGWAALYEQYF; cdr3_nt: TGTGCCAGCAGCCCCGGCTGGGCCGCACTCTACGAGCAGTACTTC
j_call: TRBJ2-1; d_call: -; v_call: TRBV5-6; clone_size: -; cdr3_aa: CASSAQGYSYNEQFF; cdr3_nt: TGTGCCAGCAGTGCACAGGGCTATTCCTACAATGAGCAGTTCTTC
j_call: TRBJ1-1; d_call: -; v_call: TRBV24-1; clone_size: -; cdr3_aa: CATRAGNTEAFF; cdr3_nt: TGTGCCACCAGAGCGGGGAACACTGAAGCTTTCTTT
j_call: TRBJ2-1; d_call: TRBD1; v_call: TRBV5-1; clone_size: -; cdr3_aa: CASRTGESYNEQFF; cdr3_nt: TGCGCCAGCAGGACAGGGGAAAGCTACAATGAGCAGTTCTTC
j_call: TRBJ1-1; d_call: TRBD1; v_call: TRBV2; clone_size: -; cdr3_aa: CASSEARWDRSNTEAFF; cdr3_nt: TGTGCCAGCAGTGAAGCGCGGTGGGACAGGTCGAACACTGAAGCTTTCTTT
j_call: TRBJ2-7; d_call: TRBD1; v_call: TRBV2; clone_size: -; cdr3_aa: CASSEVVRGHEQYF; cdr3_nt: TGTGCCAGCAGTGAAGTGGTCAGGGGGCACGAGCAGTACTTC
j_call: TRBJ2-5; d_call: -; v_call: TRBV5-4; clone_size: once; cdr3_aa: CASSLPAETQYF; cdr3_nt: TGTGCCAGCAGCTTACCCGCGGAGACCCAGTACTTC
j_call: TRBJ2-1; d_call: TRBD2; v_call: TRBV6-5; clone_size: once; cdr3_aa: CASSVGTSSYNEQFF; cdr3_nt: TGTGCCAGCAGCGTTGGGACTAGCTCCTACAATGAGCAGTTCTTC
j_call: TRBJ1-3; d_call: TRBD1; v_call: TRBV27; clone_size: -; cdr3_aa: CASARDRASSGNTIYF; cdr3_nt: TGTGCCAGCGCCCGGGACAGGGCGAGCTCTGGAAACACCATATATTTT
j_call: TRBJ1-3; d_call: -; v_call: TRBV15; clone_size: -; cdr3_aa: CATSRGQLGNTIYF; cdr3_nt: TGTGCCACCAGCAGAGGACAGCTTGGAAACACCATATATTTT
j_call: TRBJ2-2; d_call: -; v_call: TRBV19; clone_size: -; cdr3_aa: CASSIARGTGELFF; cdr3_nt: TGTGCCAGTAGTATAGCCCGGGGCACCGGGGAGCTGTTTTTT
j_call: TRBJ1-6; d_call: TRBD1; v_call: TRBV2; clone_size: -; cdr3_aa: CASSALGTGNSPLHF; cdr3_nt: TGTGCCAGCAGCGCCTTGGGGACAGGGAATTCACCCCTCCACTTT
j_call: TRBJ1-2; d_call: -; v_call: TRBV6-6; clone_size: -; cdr3_aa: CASSPDSNYGYTF; cdr3_nt: TGTGCCAGCAGTCCTGACAGTAACTATGGCTACACCTTC
j_call: TRBJ1-1; d_call: -; v_call: TRBV5-1; clone_size: -; cdr3_aa: CASSLSTSQNTEAFF; cdr3_nt: TGCGCCAGCAGCTTGTCTACCTCTCAGAACACTGAAGCTTTCTTT
j_call: TRBJ1-1; d_call: TRBD1; v_call: TRBV5-1; clone_size: -; cdr3_aa: CASGTGQANTEAFF; cdr3_nt: TGCGCCAGCGGGACGGGACAGGCGAACACTGAAGCTTTCTTT
j_call: TRBJ1-2; d_call: TRBD1; v_call: TRBV24-1; clone_size: -; cdr3_aa: CATRGQGLGGYTF; cdr3_nt: TGTGCCACCAGGGGACAGGGGTTGGGGGGCTACACCTTC
j_call: TRBJ1-3; d_call: -; v_call: TRBV18; clone_size: -; cdr3_aa: CASSPHPGSLGNTIYF; cdr3_nt: TGTGCCAGCTCACCGCACCCCGGGTCCCTTGGAAACACCATATATTTT
j_call: TRBJ1-1; d_call: -; v_call: TRBV11-2; clone_size: -; cdr3_aa: CASSLDTQGYRAFF; cdr3_nt: TGTGCCAGCAGCTTAGATACCCAGGGGTATCGAGCTTTCTTT
j_call: TRBJ1-2; d_call: -; v_call: TRBV11-1; clone_size: few; cdr3_aa: CASSLDGSGYTF; cdr3_nt: TGTGCCAGCAGCTTAGACGGTTCTGGCTACACCTTC
j_call: TRBJ2-2; d_call: TRBD2; v_call: TRBV5-4; clone_size: -; cdr3_aa: CASSWKAGGPSGELFF; cdr3_nt: TGTGCCAGCAGCTGGAAAGCGGGGGGGCCTTCCGGGGAGCTGTTTTTT
j_call: TRBJ1-5; d_call: -; v_call: TRBV19; clone_size: -; cdr3_aa: CASSRDRNQPQHF; cdr3_nt: TGTGCCAGTAGCCGCGACAGAAACCAGCCCCAGCATTTT
j_call: TRBJ2-3; d_call: -; v_call: TRBV6-2/TRBV6-3; clone_size: -; cdr3_aa: CASSHGHYLSSTDTQYF; cdr3_nt: TGTGCCAGCAGCCACGGACACTACCTATCTAGCACAGATACGCAGTATTTT